Each of the 16 T cell receptor beta chains below was sequenced from the same sample in a study of T cell responses to AZD1222 COVID-19 vaccine. Here immunoSEQ multiplex PCR was the method, and the copy in TCRdb shows in-frame clones only, minus some. The sample has some 170,000 clones; around 90% are singletons. Here the sequenced sample was peripheral blood, taken on day 0 of AZD1222 vaccination. The origin of the receptors is an adult in good health.

The CDR3 loop reads CATSRKAGAQYNEQFF. CDR3 DNA: TGTGCCACCAGCAGAAAAGCGGGAGCCCAGTACAATGAGCAGTTCTTC. The genes are TRBV15 and TRBJ2-1; 8 bases align to TRBD2. Per the germline V gene, CDR1 is LNHNV and CDR2 is YYDKDF (reference sequence). The CDR3 totals 16 residues. With V trimmed by 2 bases and J by 4 bases, 7 bases remained unmatched. Together with reference TRBV15 and TRBJ2-1, the CDR3 gives the full variable domain: DAMVIQNPRYQVTQFGKPVTLSCSQTLNHNVMYWYQQKSSQAPKLLFHYYDKDFNNEADTPDNFQSRRPNTSFCFLDIRSPGLGDTAMYLCATSRKAGAQYNEQFFGPGTRLTVL.

A remark on this clone: Other DNA sequences of this sample code for an identical CDR3. V and J are TRBV27 and TRBJ1-2, with unresolved D. Trimming left V 2 bases short and J 5 bases short, with 6 bases between. The CDR3 runs to 12 residues. Germline V gene lookup returns CDR1 MNHEY and CDR2 SMNVEV (reference sequence). CDR3 sequence reads: CASSLKGYGYTF. The CDR3 DNA reads as TGTGCCAGCAGTTTAAAGGGTTATGGCTACACCTTC.

The chain couples TRBV7-2 to TRBJ2-5, with 7 bases that match TRBD1. Germline loops: CDR1 SGHTA, CDR2 FQGNSA. J was trimmed by 6 bases and V by 1 base; bases with no gene match: 5. The CDR3 has 14 residues. The CDR3 sequence: CASSLGRQGQTQYF. Here the CDR3 DNA reads TGTGCCAGCAGCTTAGGGAGACAGGGACAGACCCAGTACTTC.

This clone was detected once. This chain uses TRBV18 with TRBJ1-5; tentative D call: TRBD1 (6 bases). This CDR3 has 14 residues. Germline values: CDR1 KGHSH, CDR2 LQKENI. Trimming left V 5 bases short and J 7 bases short, with 15 bases between. CDR3 bases: TGTGCCAGCTCAGATGCCGGGACAAACCAGCCCCAGCATTTT. Its translation: CASSDAGTNQPQHF.

This clone was observed a single time. CDR3 region: CASSRQGVGTYEQYF. DNA of the CDR3: TGTGCCAGCAGCCGACAGGGTGTCGGAACTTACGAGCAGTACTTC. The chain joins TRBV14 to TRBJ2-7, with 7 bases aligning to TRBD1. CDR3 length: 15 residues. V was pared by 4 bases and J by 4 bases, with 10 bases of the junction left unmatched. The germline V gene has CDR1 SGHDN and CDR2 FVKESK. Drawing the rest from reference TRBV14 and TRBJ2-7, the complete variable domain is EAGVTQFPSHSVIEKGQTVTLRCDPISGHDNLYWYRRVMGKEIKFLLHFVKESKQDESGMPNNRFLAERTGGTYSTLKVQPAELEDSGVYFCASSRQGVGTYEQYFGPGTRLTVT.

The V call is TRBV25-1, the J call TRBJ1-3; D is undetermined. V dropped 2 bases and J dropped 6 bases, with 8 bases sitting between them. The CDR3 contains 13 residues. Germline CDR1 MGHDK, CDR2 SYGVNS. The CDR3 reads CASSEMFENTIYF. The CDR3 bases are TGTGCCAGCAGTGAAATGTTTGAAAACACCATATATTTT.

The V gene is TRBV3-1 (or the pseudogene TRBV3-2), the J gene TRBJ1-4; no reliable D call. Germline values: CDR1 LGHDT, CDR2 YNNKEL (reference sequence). Trimming cost V 0 bases and J 1 base, with 6 bases left between them. CDR3 length: 15 residues. The CDR3 DNA follows: TGTGCCAGCAGCCAAGACAGAAAAACTAATGAAAAACTGTTTTTT. Residues: CASSQDRKTNEKLFF.

The genes are TRBV6-2 or TRBV6-3 and TRBJ2-1; 9 bases fit TRBD2. CDR1 is MNHEY, CDR2 SVGEGT, per germline. The trim removed 4 bases at V and 1 base at J, leaving 5 bases unmatched. The CDR3 has 16 residues. The CDR3 nucleotides read TGTGCCAGCAGTTCAGATAGCGGGAGATCCTACAATGAGCAGTTCTTC. This translates into CASSSDSGRSYNEQFF.

This chain connects TRBV25-1 to TRBJ2-1; no definite D call. This CDR3 has 16 residues. The ends were cut back, 5 bases at V and 0 bases at J, with 14 bases in the middle. The germline CDR1 and CDR2 sequences are MGHDK and SYGVNS. The CDR3 sequence is CASSSRPVSSYNEQFF. In DNA form, the CDR3 reads TGTGCCAGCAGTTCCCGTCCTGTGAGCTCCTACAATGAGCAGTTCTTC.

The chain links TRBV3-1 (or the pseudogene TRBV3-2) to TRBJ2-7; D perhaps matches TRBD1 (5 bases). The CDR3 spans 14 residues. The V end was cut by 1 base, the J end by 6 bases, with 13 bases between. Germline CDR1 reads LGHDT; CDR2 reads YNNKEL (reference sequence). DNA of the CDR3: TGTGCCAGCAGCCAAGGGCAGGGCGTGAGCGAGCAGTACTTC. Protein: CASSQGQGVSEQYF.

The CDR3 reads CASARQSSGNTIYF. The CDR3 bases are TGTGCCAGCGCCCGGCAGTCCTCTGGAAACACCATATATTTT. The V gene is TRBV7-2, the J gene TRBJ1-3, with D unclear. The germline V and J ends were trimmed by 8 bases and 0 bases, with 11 bases remaining between them. The CDR3 is 14 amino acids. Germline values: CDR1 SGHTA, CDR2 FQGNSA.

The chain carries TRBV2 and TRBJ2-1, with D maybe TRBD2 (5 bases). The germline V gene has CDR1 SNHLY and CDR2 FYNNEI. The CDR3 is 13 residues long. Trimming pared 4 bases from V and 9 bases from J, leaving 13 bases between. The CDR3 DNA reads TGTGCCAGCAGTGTGGGCCTAGCCGGTGAGCAGTTCTTC. This codes for CASSVGLAGEQFF.

The rearrangement uses TRBV30 and TRBJ1-1; D remains ambiguous. CDR3 size: 15 residues. V lost 2 bases to trimming and J lost 1 base, with 14 bases between them. Germline CDR1 and CDR2: GTSNPN and SVGIG (reference sequence). CDR3 in DNA: TGTGCCTGGAGTCCAGAACTCGTGGGGAACACTGAAGCTTTCTTT. It specifies CAWSPELVGNTEAFF. Combining the CDR3 with reference TRBV30 and TRBJ1-1 gives the whole variable domain SQTIHQWPATLVQPVGSPLSLECTVEGTSNPNLYWYRQAAGRGLQLLFYSVGIGQISSEVPQNLSASRPQDRQFILSSKKLLLSDSGFYLCAWSPELVGNTEAFFGQGTRLTVV.

The CDR3 region is CASSVSSVSTDTQYF. The CDR3, as DNA: TGTGCCAGCAGCGTGAGTAGCGTGAGCACAGATACGCAGTATTTT. The chain couples TRBV9 to TRBJ2-3; a possible D gene is TRBD2 (5 bases). Trimming stripped 2 bases from V and 0 bases from J, with 10 bases between. Germline V CDR1 and CDR2: SGDLS, YYNGEE. CDR3 length: 15 residues.

The rearrangement uses TRBV6-2 or TRBV6-3 and TRBJ1-5; D gene uncertain. V was pared by 5 bases and J by 2 bases, with 13 bases between. Looked up from germline, CDR1 is MNHEY and CDR2 is SVGEGT. The CDR3 runs to 15 residues. Here the CDR3 reads CASSPFFTGNQPQHF. CDR3 sequence (DNA): TGTGCCAGCAGTCCCTTCTTTACAGGCAATCAGCCCCAGCATTTT.

The rearrangement joins TRBV7-9 to TRBJ2-7, with D possibly being TRBD2 (6 bases). Germline assignment: CDR1 SEHNR and CDR2 FQNEAQ (reference sequence). V lost 4 bases, J lost 5 bases, and 18 bases lay in between. The CDR3 loop spans 15 amino acids. This chain's CDR3 is CASSYGGRGVDEQYF. The CDR3 DNA is TGTGCCAGCAGCTATGGGGGGAGAGGGGTAGACGAGCAGTACTTC.